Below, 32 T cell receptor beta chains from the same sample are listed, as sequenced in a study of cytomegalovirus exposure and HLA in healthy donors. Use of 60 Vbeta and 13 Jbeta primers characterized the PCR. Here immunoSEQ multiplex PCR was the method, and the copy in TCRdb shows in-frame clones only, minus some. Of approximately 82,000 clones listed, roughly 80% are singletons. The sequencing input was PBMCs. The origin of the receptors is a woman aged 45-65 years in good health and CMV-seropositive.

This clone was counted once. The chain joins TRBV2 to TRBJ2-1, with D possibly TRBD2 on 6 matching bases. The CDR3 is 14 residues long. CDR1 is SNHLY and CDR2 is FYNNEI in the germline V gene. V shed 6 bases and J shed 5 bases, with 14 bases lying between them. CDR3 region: CASRGLARHNEQFF. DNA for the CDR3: TGTGCCAGCAGGGGGCTAGCGAGACACAATGAGCAGTTCTTC.

The CDR3: CASSLSGSSTDTQYF. The CDR3 DNA follows: TGTGCCAGCAGCTTGAGCGGCTCCTCCACAGATACGCAGTATTTT. The chain is built from TRBV5-6 and TRBJ2-3, with a tentative D call TRBD2 (5 bases). The CDR3 is 15 amino acids. CDR1 SGHDT and CDR2 YYEEEE come from the germline V gene. Trimming took 1 base from V and 2 from J, leaving 11 bases between them.

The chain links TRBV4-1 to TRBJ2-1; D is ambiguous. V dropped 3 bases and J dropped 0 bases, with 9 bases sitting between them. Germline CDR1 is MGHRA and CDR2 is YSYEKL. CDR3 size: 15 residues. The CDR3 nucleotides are TGCGCCAGCAGCCAGTGGCTCGACTCCTACAATGAGCAGTTCTTC. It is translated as CASSQWLDSYNEQFF.

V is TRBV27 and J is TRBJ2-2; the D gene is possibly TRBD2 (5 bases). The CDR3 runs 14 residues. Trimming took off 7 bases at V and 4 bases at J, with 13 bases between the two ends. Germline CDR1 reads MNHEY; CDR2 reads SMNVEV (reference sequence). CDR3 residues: CASTPLGATGELFF. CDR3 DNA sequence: TGTGCCAGCACCCCCCTGGGAGCCACCGGGGAGCTGTTTTTT.

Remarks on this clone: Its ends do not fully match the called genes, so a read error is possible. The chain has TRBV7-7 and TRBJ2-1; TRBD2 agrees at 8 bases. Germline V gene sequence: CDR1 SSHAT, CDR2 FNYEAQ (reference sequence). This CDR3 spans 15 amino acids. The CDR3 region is CASSSLAGTGNEQFF. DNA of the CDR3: TGTGCTAGCAGCTCCTTAGCGGGAACGGGCAATGAGCAGTTCTTC. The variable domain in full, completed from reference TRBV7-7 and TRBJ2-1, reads GAGVSQSPRYKVTKRGQDVTLRCDPISSHATLYWYQQALGQGPEFLTYFNYEAQPDKSGLPSDRFSAERPEGSISTLTIQRTEQRDSAMYRCASSSLAGTGNEQFFGPGTRLTVL.

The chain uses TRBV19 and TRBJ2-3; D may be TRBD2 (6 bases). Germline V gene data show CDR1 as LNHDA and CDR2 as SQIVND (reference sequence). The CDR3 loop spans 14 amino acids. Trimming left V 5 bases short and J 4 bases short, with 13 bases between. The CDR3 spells CASSSRELADTQYF. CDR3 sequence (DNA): TGTGCCAGTAGTTCCCGGGAGCTGGCAGATACGCAGTATTTT. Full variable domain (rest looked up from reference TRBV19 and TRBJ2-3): DGGITQSPKYLFRKEGQNVTLSCEQNLNHDAMYWYRQDPGQGLRLIYYSQIVNDFQKGDIAEGYSVSREKKESFPLTVTSAQKNPTAFYLCASSSRELADTQYFGPGTRLTVL.

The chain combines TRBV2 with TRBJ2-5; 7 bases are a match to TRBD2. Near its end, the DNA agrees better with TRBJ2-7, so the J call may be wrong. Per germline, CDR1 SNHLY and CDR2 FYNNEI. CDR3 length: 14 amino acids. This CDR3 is CASSEDGRFYEQYF. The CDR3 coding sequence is TGTGCCAGCAGTGAGGACGGGAGGTTCTACGAGCAGTACTTC.

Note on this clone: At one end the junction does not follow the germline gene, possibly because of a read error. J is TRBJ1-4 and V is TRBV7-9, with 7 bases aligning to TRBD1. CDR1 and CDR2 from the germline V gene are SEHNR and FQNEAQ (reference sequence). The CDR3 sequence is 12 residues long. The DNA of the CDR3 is TGTTCCAGCAGCCTTGACAGGGAAGAACTGTTTTTT. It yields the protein CSSSLDREELFF. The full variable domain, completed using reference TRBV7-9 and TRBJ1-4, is DTGVSQNPRHKITKRGQNVTFRCDPISEHNRLYWYRQTLGQGPEFLTYFQNEAQLEKSRLLSDRFSAERPKGSFSTLEIQRTEQGDSAMYLCSSSLDREELFFGSGTQLSVL.

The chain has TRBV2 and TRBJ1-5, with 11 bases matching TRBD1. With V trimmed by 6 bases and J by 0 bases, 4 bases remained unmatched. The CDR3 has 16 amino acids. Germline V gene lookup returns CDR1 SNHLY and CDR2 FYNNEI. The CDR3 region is CASRDRGLHSNQPQHF. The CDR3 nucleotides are TGTGCCAGCAGGGACAGGGGGCTCCATAGCAATCAGCCCCAGCATTTT.

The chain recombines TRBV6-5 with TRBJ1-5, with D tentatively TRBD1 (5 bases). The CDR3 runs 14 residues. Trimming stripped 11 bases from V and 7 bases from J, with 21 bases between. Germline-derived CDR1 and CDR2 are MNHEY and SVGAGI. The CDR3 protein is CAAASGAGGQPQHF. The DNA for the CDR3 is TGTGCCGCCGCGAGCGGGGCCGGAGGCCAGCCCCAGCATTTT.

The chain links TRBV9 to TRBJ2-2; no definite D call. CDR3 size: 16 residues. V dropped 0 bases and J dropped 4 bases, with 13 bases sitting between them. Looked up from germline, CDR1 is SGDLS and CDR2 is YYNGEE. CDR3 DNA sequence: TGTGCCAGCAGCGTAGGCGGAGCGTATCCCACCGGGGAGCTGTTTTTT. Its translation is CASSVGGAYPTGELFF.

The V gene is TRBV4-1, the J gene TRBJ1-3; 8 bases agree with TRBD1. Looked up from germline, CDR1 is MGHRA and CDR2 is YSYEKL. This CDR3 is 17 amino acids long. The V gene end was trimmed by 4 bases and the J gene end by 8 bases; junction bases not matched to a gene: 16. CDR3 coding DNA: TGCGCCAGCAGCCTCTCTACCGCAGGGGGCGCCCAGGACACCATATATTTT. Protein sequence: CASSLSTAGGAQDTIYF.

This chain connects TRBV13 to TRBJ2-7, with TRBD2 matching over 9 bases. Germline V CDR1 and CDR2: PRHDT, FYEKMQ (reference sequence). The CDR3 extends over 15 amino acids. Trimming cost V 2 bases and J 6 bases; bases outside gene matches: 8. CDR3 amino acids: CASSLQREAFGEQYF. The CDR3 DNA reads TGTGCCAGCAGCTTACAGCGGGAGGCTTTCGGCGAGCAGTACTTC.

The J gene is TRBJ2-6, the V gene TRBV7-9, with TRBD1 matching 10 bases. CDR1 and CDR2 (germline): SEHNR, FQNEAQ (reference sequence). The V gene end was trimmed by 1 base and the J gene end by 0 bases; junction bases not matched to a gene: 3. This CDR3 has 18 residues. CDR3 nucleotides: TGTGCCAGCAGCTTAGAGGGACAGGGGTACTCTGGGGCCAACGTCCTGACTTTC. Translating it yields CASSLEGQGYSGANVLTF.

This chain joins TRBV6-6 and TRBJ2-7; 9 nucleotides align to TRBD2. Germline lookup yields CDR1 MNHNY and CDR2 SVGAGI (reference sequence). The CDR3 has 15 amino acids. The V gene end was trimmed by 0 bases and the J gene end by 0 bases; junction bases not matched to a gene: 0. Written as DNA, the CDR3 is TGTGCCAGCAGTTACTCTAGCGGGAGCTCCTACGAGCAGTACTTC. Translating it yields CASSYSSGSSYEQYF.

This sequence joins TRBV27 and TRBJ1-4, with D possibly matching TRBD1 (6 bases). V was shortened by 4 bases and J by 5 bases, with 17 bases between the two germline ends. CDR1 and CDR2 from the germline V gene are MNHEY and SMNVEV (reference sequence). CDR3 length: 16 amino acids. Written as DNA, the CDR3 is TGTGCCAGCAGTTCGAGAAACAGGGATGGGAATGAAAAACTGTTTTTT. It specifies CASSSRNRDGNEKLFF.

As DNA, the CDR3 is TGCGCCAGCAGTGGGGACAGGCAGGGAAAGGGTGAGCAGTTCTTC. Protein sequence: CASSGDRQGKGEQFF. The chain couples TRBV10-2 to TRBJ2-1, with TRBD1 identical over 8 bases. Germline trimming cut 4 bases from V and 9 bases from J; bases unmatched to any gene: 11. The CDR3 consists of 15 residues. Germline assignment: CDR1 WSHSY and CDR2 SAAADI.

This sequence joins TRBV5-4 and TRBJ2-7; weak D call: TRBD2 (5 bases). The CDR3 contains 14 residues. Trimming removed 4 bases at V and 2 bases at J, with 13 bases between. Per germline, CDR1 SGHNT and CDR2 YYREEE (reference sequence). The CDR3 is CASSPTTGTYEQYF. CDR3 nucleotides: TGTGCCAGCAGCCCAACAACGGGGACCTACGAGCAGTACTTC.

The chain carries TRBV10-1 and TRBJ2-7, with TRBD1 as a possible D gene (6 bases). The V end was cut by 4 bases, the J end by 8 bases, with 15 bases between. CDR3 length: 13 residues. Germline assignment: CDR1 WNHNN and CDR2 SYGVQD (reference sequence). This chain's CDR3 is CASSAAGEFKQYF. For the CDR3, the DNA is TGCGCCAGCAGTGCGGCAGGGGAATTTAAGCAGTACTTC.

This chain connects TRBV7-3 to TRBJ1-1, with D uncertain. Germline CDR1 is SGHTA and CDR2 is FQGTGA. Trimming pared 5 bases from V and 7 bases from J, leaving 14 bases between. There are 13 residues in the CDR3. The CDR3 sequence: CASSPKTTGEAFF. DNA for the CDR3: TGTGCCAGCAGCCCCAAGACTACCGGTGAAGCTTTCTTT.

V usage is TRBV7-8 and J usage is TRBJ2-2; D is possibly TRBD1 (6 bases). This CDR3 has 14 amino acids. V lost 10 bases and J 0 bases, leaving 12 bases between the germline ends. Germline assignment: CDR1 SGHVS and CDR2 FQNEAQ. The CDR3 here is CATAGQTNTGELFF. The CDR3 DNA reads TGTGCCACCGCAGGACAGACGAACACCGGGGAGCTGTTTTTT.

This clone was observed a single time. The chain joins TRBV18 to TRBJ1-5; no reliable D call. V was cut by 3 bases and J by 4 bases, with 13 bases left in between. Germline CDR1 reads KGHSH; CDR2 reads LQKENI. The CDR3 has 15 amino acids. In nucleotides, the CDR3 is TGTGCCAGCTCACCCGCAGGCATCCAAAATCAGCCCCAGCATTTT. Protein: CASSPAGIQNQPQHF. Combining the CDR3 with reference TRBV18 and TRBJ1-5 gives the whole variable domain NAGVMQNPRHLVRRRGQEARLRCSPMKGHSHVYWYRQLPEEGLKFMVYLQKENIIDESGMPKERFSAEFPKEGPSILRIQQVVRGDSAAYFCASSPAGIQNQPQHFGDGTRLSIL.

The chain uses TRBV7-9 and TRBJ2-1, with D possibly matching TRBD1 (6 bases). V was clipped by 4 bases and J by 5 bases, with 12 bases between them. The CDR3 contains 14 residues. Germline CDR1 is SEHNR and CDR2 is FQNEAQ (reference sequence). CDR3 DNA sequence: TGTGCCAGCAGCTGGGGGACACGCGACAATGAGCAGTTCTTC. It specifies CASSWGTRDNEQFF.

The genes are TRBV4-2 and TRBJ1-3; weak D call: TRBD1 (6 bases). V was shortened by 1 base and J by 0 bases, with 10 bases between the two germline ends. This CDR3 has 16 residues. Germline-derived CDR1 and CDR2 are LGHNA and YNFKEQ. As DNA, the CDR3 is TGTGCCAGCAGCCAAGGACCACAGGGCTCTGGAAACACCATATATTTT. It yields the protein CASSQGPQGSGNTIYF.

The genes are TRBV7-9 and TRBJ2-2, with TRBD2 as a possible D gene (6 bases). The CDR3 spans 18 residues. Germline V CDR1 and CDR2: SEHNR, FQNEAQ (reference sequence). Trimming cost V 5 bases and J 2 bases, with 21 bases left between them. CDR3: CASSIGSAGRTNTGELFF. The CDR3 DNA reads TGTGCCAGCAGCATCGGATCGGCGGGACGAACCAACACCGGGGAGCTGTTTTTT.

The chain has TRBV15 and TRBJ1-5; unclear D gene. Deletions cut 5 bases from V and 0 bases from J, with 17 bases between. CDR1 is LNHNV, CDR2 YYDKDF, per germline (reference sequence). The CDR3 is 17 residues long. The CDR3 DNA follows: TGTGCCACCAGCGGCCTCGGAGGGCAAATTAGCAATCAGCCCCAGCATTTT. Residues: CATSGLGGQISNQPQHF.

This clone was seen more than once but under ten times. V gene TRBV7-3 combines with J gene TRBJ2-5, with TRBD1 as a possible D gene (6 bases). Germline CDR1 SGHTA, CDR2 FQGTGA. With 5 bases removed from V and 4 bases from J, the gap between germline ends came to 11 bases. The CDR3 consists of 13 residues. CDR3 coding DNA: TGTGCCAGCAGCCTCCGAGGGGGAGAGACCCAGTACTTC. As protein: CASSLRGGETQYF.

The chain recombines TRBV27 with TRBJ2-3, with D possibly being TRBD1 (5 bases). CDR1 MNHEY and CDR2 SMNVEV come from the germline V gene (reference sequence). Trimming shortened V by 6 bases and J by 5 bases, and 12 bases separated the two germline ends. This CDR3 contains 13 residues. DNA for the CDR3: TGTGCCAGCAGAGGCCGAAGGGGAGATACGCAGTATTTT. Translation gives CASRGRRGDTQYF.

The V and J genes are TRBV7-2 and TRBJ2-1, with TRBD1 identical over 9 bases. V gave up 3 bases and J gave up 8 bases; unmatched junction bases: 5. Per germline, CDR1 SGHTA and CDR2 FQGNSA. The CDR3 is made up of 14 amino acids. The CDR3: CASSFPDRGYEQFF. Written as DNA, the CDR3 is TGTGCCAGCAGCTTTCCGGACAGGGGCTATGAGCAGTTCTTC.

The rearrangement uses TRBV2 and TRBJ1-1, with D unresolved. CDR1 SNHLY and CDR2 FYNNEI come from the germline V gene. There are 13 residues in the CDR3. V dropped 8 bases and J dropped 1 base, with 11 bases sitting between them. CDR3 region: CASGGLRNTEAFF. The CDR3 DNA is TGTGCCAGCGGCGGCCTACGGAACACTGAAGCTTTCTTT.

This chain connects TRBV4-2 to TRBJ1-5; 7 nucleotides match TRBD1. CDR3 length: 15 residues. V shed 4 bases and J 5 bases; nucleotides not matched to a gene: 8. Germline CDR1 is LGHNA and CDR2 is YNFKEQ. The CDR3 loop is CASSPGGGRDQPQHF. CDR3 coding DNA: TGTGCCAGCAGCCCAGGGGGTGGTCGGGATCAGCCCCAGCATTTT.

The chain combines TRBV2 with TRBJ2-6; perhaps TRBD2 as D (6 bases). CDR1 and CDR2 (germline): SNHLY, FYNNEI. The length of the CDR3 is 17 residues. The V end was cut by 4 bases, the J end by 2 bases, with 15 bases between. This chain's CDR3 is CASSVGGGGTGANVLTF. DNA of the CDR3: TGTGCCAGCAGTGTGGGTGGAGGCGGGACTGGGGCCAACGTCCTGACTTTC. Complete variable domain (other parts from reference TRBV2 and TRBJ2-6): EPEVTQTPSHQVTQMGQEVILRCVPISNHLYFYWYRQILGQKVEFLVSFYNNEISEKSEIFDDQFSVERPDGSNFTLKIRSTKLEDSAMYFCASSVGGGGTGANVLTFGAGSRLTVL.